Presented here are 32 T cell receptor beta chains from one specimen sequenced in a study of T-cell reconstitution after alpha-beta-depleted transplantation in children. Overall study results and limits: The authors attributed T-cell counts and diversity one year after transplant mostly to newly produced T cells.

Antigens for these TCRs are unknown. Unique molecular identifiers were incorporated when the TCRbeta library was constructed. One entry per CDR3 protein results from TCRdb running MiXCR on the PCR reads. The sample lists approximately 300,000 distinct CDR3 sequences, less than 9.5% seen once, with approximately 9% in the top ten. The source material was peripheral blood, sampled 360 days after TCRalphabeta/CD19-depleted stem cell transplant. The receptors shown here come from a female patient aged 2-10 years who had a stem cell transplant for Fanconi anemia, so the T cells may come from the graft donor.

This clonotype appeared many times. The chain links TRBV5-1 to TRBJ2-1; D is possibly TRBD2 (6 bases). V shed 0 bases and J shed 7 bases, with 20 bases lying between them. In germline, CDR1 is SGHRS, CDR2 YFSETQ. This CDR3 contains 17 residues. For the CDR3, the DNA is TGCGCCAGCAGCTTGGTTCGGGGGAGAACTTTGTGGAATGAGCAGTTCTTC. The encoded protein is CASSLVRGRTLWNEQFF.

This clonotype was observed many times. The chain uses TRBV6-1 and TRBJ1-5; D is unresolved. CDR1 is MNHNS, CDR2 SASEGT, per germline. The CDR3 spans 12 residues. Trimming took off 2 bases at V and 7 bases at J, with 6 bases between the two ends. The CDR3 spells CASSEYWQPQHF. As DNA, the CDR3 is TGTGCCAGCAGTGAATATTGGCAGCCCCAGCATTTT.

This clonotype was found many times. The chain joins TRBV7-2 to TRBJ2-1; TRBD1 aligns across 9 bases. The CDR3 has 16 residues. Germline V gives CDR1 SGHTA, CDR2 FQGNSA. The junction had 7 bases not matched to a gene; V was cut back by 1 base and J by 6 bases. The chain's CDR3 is CASSLVWDRVINEQFF. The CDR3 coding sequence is TGTGCCAGCAGCTTAGTGTGGGACAGGGTGATCAATGAGCAGTTCTTC.

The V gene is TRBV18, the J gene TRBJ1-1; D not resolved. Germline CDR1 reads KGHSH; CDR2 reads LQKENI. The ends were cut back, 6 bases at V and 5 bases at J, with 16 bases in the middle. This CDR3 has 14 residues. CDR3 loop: CASSLPREWTEAFF. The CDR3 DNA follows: TGTGCCAGCTCCCTACCGAGGGAGTGGACTGAAGCTTTCTTT.

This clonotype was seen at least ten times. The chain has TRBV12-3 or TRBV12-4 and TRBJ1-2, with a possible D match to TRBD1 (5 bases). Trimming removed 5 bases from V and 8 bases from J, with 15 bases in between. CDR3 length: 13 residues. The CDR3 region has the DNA TGTGCCAGCAGTCTTCTCTCAGGGTCAGGCTACACCTTC. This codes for CASSLLSGSGYTF.

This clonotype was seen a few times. The CDR3 loop is CASSQDGQQNYEQYF. The CDR3 DNA follows: TGCGCCAGCAGCCAAGACGGACAGCAAAACTACGAGCAGTACTTC. The genes are TRBV4-3 and TRBJ2-7; tentatively, D is TRBD1 (6 bases). Trimming stripped 0 bases from V and 3 bases from J, with 12 bases between. Germline-derived CDR1 and CDR2 are LGHNA and YSLEER. The CDR3 is made up of 15 amino acids.

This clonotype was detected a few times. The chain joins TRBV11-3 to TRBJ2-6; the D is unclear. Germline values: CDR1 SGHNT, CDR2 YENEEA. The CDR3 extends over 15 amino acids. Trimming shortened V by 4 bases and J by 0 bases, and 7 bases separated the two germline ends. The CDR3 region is CASSSSSSGANVLTF. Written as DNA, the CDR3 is TGTGCCAGCAGCTCGTCGAGCTCTGGGGCCAACGTCCTGACTTTC. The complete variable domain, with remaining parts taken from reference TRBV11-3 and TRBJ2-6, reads EAGVVQSPRYKIIEKKQPVAFWCNPISGHNTLYWYLQNLGQGPELLIRYENEEAVDDSQLPKDRFSAERLKGVDSTLKIQPAELGDSAVYLCASSSSSSGANVLTFGAGSRLTVL.

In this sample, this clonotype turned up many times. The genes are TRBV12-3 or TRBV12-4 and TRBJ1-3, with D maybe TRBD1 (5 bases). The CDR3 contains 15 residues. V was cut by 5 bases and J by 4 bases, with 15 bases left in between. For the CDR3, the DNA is TGTGCCAGCAGTCTTTCGGGGGAGTACGGAAACACCATATATTTT. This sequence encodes CASSLSGEYGNTIYF.

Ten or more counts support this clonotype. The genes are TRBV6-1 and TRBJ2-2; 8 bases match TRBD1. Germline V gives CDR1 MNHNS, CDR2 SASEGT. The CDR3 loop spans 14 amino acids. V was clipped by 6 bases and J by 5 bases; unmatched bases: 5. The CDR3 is CASSTGGITGELFF. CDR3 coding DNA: TGTGCCAGCAGCACAGGGGGTATAACCGGGGAGCTGTTTTTT.

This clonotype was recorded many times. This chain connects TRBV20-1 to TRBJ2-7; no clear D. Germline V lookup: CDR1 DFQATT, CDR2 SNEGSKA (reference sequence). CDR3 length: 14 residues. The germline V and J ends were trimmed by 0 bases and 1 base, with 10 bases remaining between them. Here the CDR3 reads CSARDLSLSYEQYF. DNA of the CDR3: TGCAGTGCTAGAGACCTTAGCCTTTCCTACGAGCAGTACTTC.

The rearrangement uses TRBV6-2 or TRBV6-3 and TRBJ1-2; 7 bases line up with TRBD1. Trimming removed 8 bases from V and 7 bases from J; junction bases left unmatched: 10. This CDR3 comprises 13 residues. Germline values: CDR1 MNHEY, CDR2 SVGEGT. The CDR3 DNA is TGTGCCAGCGCCAAGACAGGGAACCGTGGCTACACCTTC. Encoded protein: CASAKTGNRGYTF.

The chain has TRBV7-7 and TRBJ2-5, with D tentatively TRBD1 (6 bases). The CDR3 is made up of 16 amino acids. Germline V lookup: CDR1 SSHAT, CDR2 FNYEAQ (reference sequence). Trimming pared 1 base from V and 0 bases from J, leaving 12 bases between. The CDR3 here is CASSLVPGHYQETQYF. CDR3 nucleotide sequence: TGTGCCAGCAGCTTAGTTCCGGGACACTACCAAGAGACCCAGTACTTC.

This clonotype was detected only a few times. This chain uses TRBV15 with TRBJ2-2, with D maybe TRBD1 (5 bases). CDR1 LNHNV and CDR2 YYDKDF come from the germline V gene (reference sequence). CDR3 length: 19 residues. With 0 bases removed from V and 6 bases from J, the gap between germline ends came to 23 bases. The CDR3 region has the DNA TGTGCCACCAGCAGAGATAGGGGATCAGGTGGTTGGGGATCCGGGGAGCTGTTTTTT. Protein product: CATSRDRGSGGWGSGELFF.

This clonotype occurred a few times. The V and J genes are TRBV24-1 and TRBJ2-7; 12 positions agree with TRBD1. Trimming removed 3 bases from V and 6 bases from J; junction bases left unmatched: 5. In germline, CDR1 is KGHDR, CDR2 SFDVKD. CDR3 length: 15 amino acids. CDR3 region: CATSDAGTGGPEQYF. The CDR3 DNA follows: TGTGCCACCAGTGATGCCGGGACAGGGGGCCCCGAGCAGTACTTC.

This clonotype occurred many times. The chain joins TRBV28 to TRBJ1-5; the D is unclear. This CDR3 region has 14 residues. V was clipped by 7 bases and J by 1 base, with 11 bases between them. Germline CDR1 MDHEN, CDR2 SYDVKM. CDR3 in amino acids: CASISGVSNQPQHF. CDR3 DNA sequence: TGTGCCAGCATCTCGGGCGTAAGCAATCAGCCCCAGCATTTT.

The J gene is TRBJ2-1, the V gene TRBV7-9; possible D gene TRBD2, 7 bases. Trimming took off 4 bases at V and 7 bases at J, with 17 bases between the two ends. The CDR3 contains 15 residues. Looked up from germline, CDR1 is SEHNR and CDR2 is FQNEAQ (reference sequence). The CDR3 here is CASSSTGGLRNEQFF. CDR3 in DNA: TGTGCCAGCAGCTCAACGGGGGGCCTGAGGAATGAGCAGTTCTTC.

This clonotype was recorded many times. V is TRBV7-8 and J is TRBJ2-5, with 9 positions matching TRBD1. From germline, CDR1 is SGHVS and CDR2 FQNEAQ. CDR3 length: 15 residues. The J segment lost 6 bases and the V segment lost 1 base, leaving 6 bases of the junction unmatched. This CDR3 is CASSLVFGTGKTQYF. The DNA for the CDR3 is TGTGCCAGCAGCTTAGTGTTTGGGACAGGGAAGACCCAGTACTTC.

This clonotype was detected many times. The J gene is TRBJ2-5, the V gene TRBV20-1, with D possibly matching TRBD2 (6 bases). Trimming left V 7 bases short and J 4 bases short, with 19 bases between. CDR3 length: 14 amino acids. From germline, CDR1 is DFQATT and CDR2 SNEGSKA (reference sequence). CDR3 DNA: TGCAGTGTTGTTCCTCGAGGGCGGGGAGAGACCCAGTACTTC. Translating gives CSVVPRGRGETQYF.

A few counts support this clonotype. The CDR3 loop is CASSPTGNSNQPQHF. CDR3 coding DNA: TGCGCCAGCAGCCCGACAGGGAACAGCAATCAGCCCCAGCATTTT. The chain couples TRBV5-1 to TRBJ1-5; 7 bases agree with TRBD1. CDR1 is SGHRS, CDR2 YFSETQ, per germline. Trimming took 4 bases from V and 1 from J; bases not matched to a gene: 5. The CDR3 has 15 residues.

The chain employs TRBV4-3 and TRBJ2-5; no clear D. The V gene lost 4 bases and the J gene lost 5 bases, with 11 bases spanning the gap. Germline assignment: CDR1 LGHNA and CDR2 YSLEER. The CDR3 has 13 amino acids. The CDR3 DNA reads TGCGCCAGCAGCCCCAACTCTGGGGAGACCCAGTACTTC. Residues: CASSPNSGETQYF.

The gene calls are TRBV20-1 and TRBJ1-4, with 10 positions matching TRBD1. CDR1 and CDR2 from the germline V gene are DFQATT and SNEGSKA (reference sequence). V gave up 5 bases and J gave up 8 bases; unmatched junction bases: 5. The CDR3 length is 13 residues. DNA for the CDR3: TGCAGTGCTCGGACAGGGGGTGGAGAAAAACTGTTTTTT. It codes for CSARTGGGEKLFF.

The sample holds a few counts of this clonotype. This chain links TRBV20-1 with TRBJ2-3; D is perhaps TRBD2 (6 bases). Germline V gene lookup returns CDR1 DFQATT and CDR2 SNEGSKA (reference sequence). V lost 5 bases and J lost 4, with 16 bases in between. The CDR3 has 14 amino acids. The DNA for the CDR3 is TGCAGTGCTCCCCGACGCGGGACTTCAGATACGCAGTATTTT. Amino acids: CSAPRRGTSDTQYF.

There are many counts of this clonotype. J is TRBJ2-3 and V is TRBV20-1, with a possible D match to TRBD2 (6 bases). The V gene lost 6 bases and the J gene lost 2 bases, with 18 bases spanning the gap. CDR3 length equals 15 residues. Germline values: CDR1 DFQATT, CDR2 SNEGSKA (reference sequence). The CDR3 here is CSALPEGELTDTQYF. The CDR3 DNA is TGCAGTGCCCTCCCGGAGGGAGAGCTCACAGATACGCAGTATTTT.

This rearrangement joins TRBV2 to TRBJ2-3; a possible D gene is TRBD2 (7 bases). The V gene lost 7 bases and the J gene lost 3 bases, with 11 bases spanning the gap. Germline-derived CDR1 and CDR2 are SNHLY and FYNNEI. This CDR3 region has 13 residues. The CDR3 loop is CASIGGVTDTQYF. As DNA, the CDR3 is TGTGCCAGCATAGGGGGGGTTACAGATACGCAGTATTTT.

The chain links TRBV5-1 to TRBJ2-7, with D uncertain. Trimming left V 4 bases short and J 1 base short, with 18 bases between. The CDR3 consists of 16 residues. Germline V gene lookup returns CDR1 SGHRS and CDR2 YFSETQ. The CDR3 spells CASSPLPGAESYEQYV. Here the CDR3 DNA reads TGCGCCAGCAGCCCACTGCCGGGTGCGGAATCCTACGAGCAGTACGTC.

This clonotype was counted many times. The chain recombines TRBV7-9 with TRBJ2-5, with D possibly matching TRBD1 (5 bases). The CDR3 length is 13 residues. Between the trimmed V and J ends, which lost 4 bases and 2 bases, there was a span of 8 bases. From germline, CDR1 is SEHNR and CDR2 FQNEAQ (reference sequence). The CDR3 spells CASSSTEQETQYF. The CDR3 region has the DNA TGTGCCAGCAGCTCGACAGAGCAAGAGACCCAGTACTTC.

This chain's CDR3 is CASSRRREDTDTQYF. The DNA for the CDR3 is TGTGCCAGCAGCCGACGGCGGGAGGACACAGATACGCAGTATTTT. V gene TRBV7-6 combines with J gene TRBJ2-3; TRBD2 matches at 8 bases. The trim removed 5 bases at V and 2 bases at J, leaving 6 bases unmatched. The length of the CDR3 is 15 residues. Germline V gives CDR1 SGHVS, CDR2 FNYEAQ. The whole variable domain, filled in from reference TRBV7-6 and TRBJ2-3, reads GAGVSQSPRYKVTKRGQDVALRCDPISGHVSLYWYRQALGQGPEFLTYFNYEAQQDKSGLPNDRFSAERPEGSISTLTIQRTEQRDSAMYRCASSRRREDTDTQYFGPGTRLTVL.

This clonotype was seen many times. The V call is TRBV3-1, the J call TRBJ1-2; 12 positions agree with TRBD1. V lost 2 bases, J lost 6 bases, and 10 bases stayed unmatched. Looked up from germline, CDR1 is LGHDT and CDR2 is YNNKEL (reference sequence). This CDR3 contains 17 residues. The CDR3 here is CASSQPGTGGGRNGYTF. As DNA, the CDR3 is TGTGCCAGCAGCCAACCCGGGACAGGGGGCGGCAGGAATGGCTACACCTTC.

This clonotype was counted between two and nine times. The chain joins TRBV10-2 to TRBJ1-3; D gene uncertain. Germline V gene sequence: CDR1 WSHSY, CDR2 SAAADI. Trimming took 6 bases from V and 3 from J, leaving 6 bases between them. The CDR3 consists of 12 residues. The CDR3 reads CASSRYGNTIYF. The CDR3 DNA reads TGCGCCAGCAGCCGATATGGAAACACCATATATTTT.

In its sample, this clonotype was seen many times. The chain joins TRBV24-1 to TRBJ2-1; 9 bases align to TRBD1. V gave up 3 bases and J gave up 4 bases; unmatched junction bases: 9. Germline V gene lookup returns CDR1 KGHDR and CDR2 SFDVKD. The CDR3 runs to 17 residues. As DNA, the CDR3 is TGTGCCACCAGTGATCCTGTATCCGGGACAGGGTACAATGAGCAGTTCTTC. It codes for CATSDPVSGTGYNEQFF.

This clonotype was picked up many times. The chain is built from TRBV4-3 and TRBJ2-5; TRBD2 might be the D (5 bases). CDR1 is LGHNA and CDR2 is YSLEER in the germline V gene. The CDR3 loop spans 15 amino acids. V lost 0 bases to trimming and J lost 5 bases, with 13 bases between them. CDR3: CASSQETGLEETQYF. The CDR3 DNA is TGCGCCAGCAGCCAAGAAACGGGGTTAGAGGAGACCCAGTACTTC.

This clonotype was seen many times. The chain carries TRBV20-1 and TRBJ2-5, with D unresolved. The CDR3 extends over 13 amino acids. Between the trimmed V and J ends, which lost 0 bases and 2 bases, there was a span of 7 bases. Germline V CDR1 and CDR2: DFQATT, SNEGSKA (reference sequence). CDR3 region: CSAREGIQETQYF. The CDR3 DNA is TGCAGTGCTAGAGAGGGGATTCAAGAGACCCAGTACTTC.